Below, 21 T cell receptor beta chains from the same sample are listed, as sequenced in a study of Ad26.COV2.S vaccination and SARS-CoV-2 variants. Treatment: 15 to 20 received Ad26.COV2.S at low or high dose, single or two shots; roughly 5 received placebo; per-sample allocation not given. Repertoires come from day 63 after the first vaccine or placebo injection. Libraries were prepared by immunoSEQ multiplex PCR; TCRdb keeps only in-frame clonotypes and omits some of them. The sample consists of about 680,000 clones, roughly 90% of them appearing once. The sample here was peripheral blood, taken in a trial of Ad26.COV2.S vaccine versus placebo. Receptors were obtained from a person between 18 and 60 years old who received the Ad26.COV2.S COVID-19 vaccine or a placebo.

The chain couples TRBV5-6 to TRBJ1-3, with a weak D call TRBD1 (6 bases). The germline V gene encodes CDR1 SGHDT and CDR2 YYEEEE. V lost 4 bases to trimming and J lost 0 bases, with 14 bases between them. The CDR3 is 16 amino acids. The CDR3 spells CASSRLTGLSGNTIYF. The CDR3 bases are TGTGCCAGCAGCCGTTTGACAGGCCTCTCTGGAAACACCATATATTTT.

This rearrangement joins TRBV4-3 to TRBJ1-4; D is perhaps TRBD1 (5 bases). CDR3 size: 15 residues. In germline, CDR1 is LGHNA, CDR2 YSLEER. V was cut by 0 bases and J by 6 bases, with 11 bases left in between. The CDR3 reads CASSQEGVRDEKLFF. The CDR3 region has the DNA TGCGCCAGCAGCCAAGAGGGGGTGCGGGATGAAAAACTGTTTTTT.

V and J are TRBV7-2 and TRBJ2-5; perhaps TRBD2 as D (7 bases). This CDR3 is built from 15 residues. Germline CDR1 is SGHTA and CDR2 is FQGNSA. V gave up 1 base and J gave up 5 bases, with 14 bases separating them. The CDR3 reads CASSLVGGAWETQYF. The CDR3 coding sequence is TGTGCCAGCAGCTTAGTAGGGGGGGCTTGGGAGACCCAGTACTTC. The complete variable domain, with remaining parts taken from reference TRBV7-2 and TRBJ2-5, reads GAGVSQSPSNKVTEKGKDVELRCDPISGHTALYWYRQSLGQGLEFLIYFQGNSAPDKSGLPSDRFSAERTGGSVSTLTIQRTQQEDSAVYLCASSLVGGAWETQYFGPGTRLLVL.

The V gene is TRBV12-3 or TRBV12-4, the J gene TRBJ1-2; D remains unclear. The CDR3 runs 13 residues. V was pared by 1 base and J by 8 bases, with 11 bases between. The CDR3 bases are TGTGCCAGCAGTTTAGGTCCGGGGTTGGGCTACACCTTC. It codes for CASSLGPGLGYTF.

The chain recombines TRBV19 with TRBJ1-6; no clear D. The germline gives CDR1 LNHDA, CDR2 SQIVND (reference sequence). CDR3 length: 13 residues. V was shortened by 2 bases and J by 10 bases, with 9 bases between the two germline ends. The CDR3 nucleotides are TGTGCCAGTAGTATACCAGGAAGGTCACCCCTCCACTTT. Protein product: CASSIPGRSPLHF.

This clone has more than one count but fewer than ten. This chain connects TRBV4-2 to TRBJ2-7; 8 bases are shared with TRBD2. The CDR3 has 15 amino acids. Germline V lookup: CDR1 LGHNA, CDR2 YNFKEQ. V dropped 1 base and J dropped 2; count of bases not matched to a gene: 4. CDR3 sequence: CASSQGAGAAYEQYF. CDR3 nucleotide sequence: TGTGCCAGCAGCCAAGGAGCGGGGGCCGCCTACGAGCAGTACTTC.

As DNA, the CDR3 is TGCGCCAGCAGCAGGGTCTTGGGGGGTAATGAAAAACTGTTTTTT. This gives the protein CASSRVLGGNEKLFF. This chain connects TRBV5-1 to TRBJ1-4, with D tentatively TRBD1 (5 bases). The CDR3 consists of 15 residues. With 4 bases removed from V and 4 bases from J, the gap between germline ends came to 14 bases. The germline V gene encodes CDR1 SGHRS and CDR2 YFSETQ.

The table lists this clone with a count of one. V is TRBV6-4 and J is TRBJ2-1; the match to TRBD1 covers 7 bases. Trimming took 2 bases from V and 8 from J; bases not matched to a gene: 3. Germline loops: CDR1 MRHNA, CDR2 SNTAGT. This CDR3 is 13 amino acids long. CDR3 DNA: TGTGCCAGCAGTGACGTCCAGGGGGATGAGCAGTTCTTC. Translation: CASSDVQGDEQFF.

This sequence joins TRBV27 and TRBJ2-3, with a weak D call TRBD2 (6 bases). Germline values: CDR1 MNHEY, CDR2 SMNVEV (reference sequence). CDR3 length: 13 amino acids. Trimming removed 2 bases at V and 5 bases at J, with 8 bases between. CDR3 DNA sequence: TGTGCCAGCAGTTTAACGGGGGTAGATACGCAGTATTTT. The encoded protein is CASSLTGVDTQYF.

The chain recombines TRBV6-6 with TRBJ1-2; unclear D gene. Trimming took 6 bases from V and 8 from J, leaving 7 bases between them. Per the germline V gene, CDR1 is MNHNY and CDR2 is SVGAGI (reference sequence). The CDR3 is 10 residues long. CDR3 loop: CASRSEGYTF. The CDR3 nucleotides read TGTGCCAGCAGGTCAGAGGGCTACACCTTC.

The chain is built from TRBV4-2 and TRBJ2-1, with D perhaps being TRBD1 or TRBD2 (6 bases each). V lost 6 bases, J lost 6 bases, and 12 bases lay in between. Germline assignment: CDR1 LGHNA and CDR2 YNFKEQ. The CDR3 loop spans 13 amino acids. The CDR3 DNA is TGTGCCAGCAGACTTGGAGGGGGCAATGAGCAGTTCTTC. It translates to CASRLGGGNEQFF.

The gene calls are TRBV27 and TRBJ2-7; a possible D gene is TRBD1 (6 bases). The CDR3 has 14 residues. The V and J ends lost 6 bases and 6 bases respectively, with 18 bases between them. The germline V gene encodes CDR1 MNHEY and CDR2 SMNVEV (reference sequence). The CDR3 here is CASRSGLGGSEQYF. Written as DNA, the CDR3 is TGTGCCAGCAGGTCGGGCCTAGGGGGTTCCGAGCAGTACTTC.

This chain joins TRBV4-1 and TRBJ2-1, with D perhaps matching TRBD2 (6 bases). V was shortened by 0 bases and J by 8 bases, with 8 bases between the two germline ends. The germline V gene has CDR1 MGHRA and CDR2 YSYEKL. This CDR3 has 13 residues. This chain's CDR3 is CASSQEWGDEQFF. The CDR3 DNA reads as TGCGCCAGCAGCCAAGAGTGGGGGGATGAGCAGTTCTTC.

This clone appeared once. The chain is built from TRBV6-5 and TRBJ1-1, with 10 bases matching TRBD1. V was pared by 2 bases and J by 5 bases, with 2 bases of the junction left unmatched. Germline V gene sequence: CDR1 MNHEY, CDR2 SVGAGI. The CDR3 sequence is 14 residues long. The CDR3 sequence: CASSYDRGQTEAFF. CDR3 in DNA: TGTGCCAGCAGTTACGACAGGGGGCAAACTGAAGCTTTCTTT.

The CDR3 spells CASSIGGGYTF. The CDR3 coding sequence is TGTGCCAGCAGCATAGGGGGTGGCTACACCTTC. This chain connects TRBV3-1 (or the pseudogene TRBV3-2) to TRBJ1-2; D may be TRBD1 (6 bases). The V end was cut by 5 bases, the J end by 7 bases, with 8 bases between. The CDR3 runs to 11 residues. The germline CDR1 and CDR2 sequences are LGHDT and YNNKEL (reference sequence).

V gene TRBV7-2 combines with J gene TRBJ1-1; unclear D gene. The CDR3 has 13 residues. Per the germline V gene, CDR1 is SGHTA and CDR2 is FQGNSA. The ends were cut back, 5 bases at V and 5 bases at J, with 12 bases in the middle. CDR3 DNA sequence: TGTGCCAGCAGCCGAAACCCGGGTACTGAAGCTTTCTTT. This translates into CASSRNPGTEAFF.

The V call is TRBV10-1, the J call TRBJ1-6; D possibly corresponds to TRBD1 (5 bases). Trimming removed 8 bases at V and 8 bases at J, with 13 bases between. Germline CDR1 and CDR2: WNHNN and SYGVQD (reference sequence). The CDR3 contains 13 residues. The CDR3, as DNA: TGCGCCAGCCGAAGGGGTTCCCATTCACCCCTCCACTTT. Translation: CASRRGSHSPLHF.

V gene TRBV14 combines with J gene TRBJ2-3; perhaps TRBD1 as D (5 bases). The CDR3 totals 13 residues. Deletions cut 1 base from V and 3 bases from J, with 5 bases between. In germline, CDR1 is SGHDN, CDR2 FVKESK. CDR3 region: CASSQGQTDTQYF. The CDR3 DNA is TGTGCCAGCAGCCAAGGACAGACAGATACGCAGTATTTT. Together with reference TRBV14 and TRBJ2-3, the CDR3 gives the full variable domain: EAGVTQFPSHSVIEKGQTVTLRCDPISGHDNLYWYRRVMGKEIKFLLHFVKESKQDESGMPNNRFLAERTGGTYSTLKVQPAELEDSGVYFCASSQGQTDTQYFGPGTRLTVL.

The chain combines TRBV4-3 with TRBJ2-6; D perhaps matches TRBD1 (6 bases). CDR1 is LGHNA and CDR2 is YSLEER in the germline V gene. The CDR3 sequence is 19 residues long. V lost 0 bases, J lost 4 bases, and 19 bases lay in between. The CDR3 is CASSQEVRGGPLGANVLTF. CDR3 in DNA: TGCGCCAGCAGCCAAGAAGTTAGAGGGGGACCATTGGGGGCCAACGTCCTGACTTTC.

This clone showed up just a few times. The chain recombines TRBV10-3 with TRBJ1-1, with D perhaps TRBD1 (5 bases). The germline CDR1 and CDR2 sequences are ENHRY and SYGVKD. The V end was cut by 3 bases, the J end by 1 base, with 12 bases between. The CDR3 consists of 15 residues. The CDR3: CAISDPSGQNTEAFF. The DNA of the CDR3 is TGTGCCATCAGTGACCCGTCGGGGCAGAACACTGAAGCTTTCTTT.

The V call is TRBV10-2, the J call TRBJ2-7, with 7 bases identical to TRBD1. With 10 bases clipped from V and 7 bases from J, the junction kept 10 bases outside the gene matches. Germline CDR1 WSHSY, CDR2 SAAADI. This CDR3 region has 12 residues. CDR3 bases: TGCGCCACCCGACAGGGCTCGGGGGAGCAGTACTTC. Protein sequence: CATRQGSGEQYF.